Listed below are T cell receptor beta chains from one sample, sequenced in a study of blood T cells in healthy people across ages. One entry per CDR3 protein results from TCRdb running MiXCR on the 5' RACE reads. The table includes about 630,000 distinct CDR3 sequences, roughly 21% detected once. Sequences were obtained from blood. These TCRs come from a man aged 70 or older in good health. Each CDR3 is given with its conserved first and last residue. The order of the fields is CDR3 DNA, CDR3 protein, J gene, V gene, clone size, D gene. A D gene is named only where the DNA matches it firmly. Clone size, where shown, is once, few, many, or a class for clones that have expanded.

TGCGCCAGCAGTCAAGACAGCTCGAGGGCCTACGAGCAGTACTTC CASSQDSSRAYEQYF TRBJ2-7 TRBV5-1 . .
TGTGCCAGCAGCCAAGAACTGTCATGGGGCAATGAGCAGTTCTTC CASSQELSWGNEQFF TRBJ2-1 TRBV14 few .
TGTGCCAGCGGGGAGGAGCAGTTCTTC CASGEEQFF TRBJ2-1 TRBV3-1 few .
TGTGCCAGCAGCGCCCCTACAGTGCGGCTAGCGGGTCACAATGAGCAGTTCTTC CASSAPTVRLAGHNEQFF TRBJ2-1 TRBV3-1 . TRBD2
TGTGCCAGCACCAGAGCGGGATCCTACGAGCAGTACTTC CASTRAGSYEQYF TRBJ2-7 TRBV6-5 few TRBD2
TGTGCCAGCAAGGGACCGGGACTAGCGGGAGTAGAGCAGTTCTTC CASKGPGLAGVEQFF TRBJ2-1 TRBV28 . TRBD2
TGTGCCATCAGTGAGTCGGTGTTAGGCAGGGGCCTCTGGGCCAACGTCCTGACTTTC CAISESVLGRGLWANVLTF TRBJ2-6 TRBV10-3 few .
TGTGCCAGCAGCTTAGGGACAAAGGGAGCGCGTGGCTACACCTTC CASSLGTKGARGYTF TRBJ1-2 TRBV7-2 few .
TGTGCCAGCAGCGTAGACGGGACTAGCATCGATGAGCAGTTCTTC CASSVDGTSIDEQFF TRBJ2-1 TRBV9 few TRBD2
TGTGCCAGCAGTTCCCCCGGGACTAGTAGCAATGAGCAGTTCTTC CASSSPGTSSNEQFF TRBJ2-1 TRBV28 few TRBD2
TGTGCCAGCAGCTTCGGGGGAAGGGCCTACGAGCAGTACTTC CASSFGGRAYEQYF TRBJ2-7 TRBV7-2 . .
TGTGCCAGCAGCCAAGAGTCTGCTAGCTCCTACAATGAGCAGTTCTTC CASSQESASSYNEQFF TRBJ2-1 TRBV4-2 few .
TGCAGTGCTAGCCCTACGGGAGGCTTCCAAGAGACCCAGTACTTC CSASPTGGFQETQYF TRBJ2-5 TRBV20-1 few TRBD2
TGTGCCAGCAGTACCAGGTGGTCACAGGGACCCTACGAGCAGTACTTC CASSTRWSQGPYEQYF TRBJ2-7 TRBV27 . .
TGTGCCAGCAGCCAGGGTCCAGTCGGGGAGCTGTTTTTT CASSQGPVGELFF TRBJ2-2 TRBV4-2 . .
TGTGCCAGCAGCCCCGGAGGGATCACAGATACGCAGTATTTT CASSPGGITDTQYF TRBJ2-3 TRBV5-6 many .
TGCAGCGTTGAGTACTCGGTAGGGAAAGAGACCCAGTACTTC CSVEYSVGKETQYF TRBJ2-5 TRBV29-1 few .
TGCAGTACCGAGGGGGTCGACACTGAAGCTTTCTTT CSTEGVDTEAFF TRBJ1-1 TRBV20-1 . .